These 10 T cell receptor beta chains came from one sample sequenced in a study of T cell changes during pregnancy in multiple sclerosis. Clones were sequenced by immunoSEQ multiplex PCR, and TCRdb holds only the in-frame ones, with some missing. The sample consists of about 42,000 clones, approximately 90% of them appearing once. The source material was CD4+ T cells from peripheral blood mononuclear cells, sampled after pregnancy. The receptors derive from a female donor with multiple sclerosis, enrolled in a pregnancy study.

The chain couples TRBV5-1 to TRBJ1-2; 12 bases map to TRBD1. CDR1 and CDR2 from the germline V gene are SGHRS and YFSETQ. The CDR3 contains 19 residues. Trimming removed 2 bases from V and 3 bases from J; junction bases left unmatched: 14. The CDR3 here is CASSFGTGGSYSYDYGYTF. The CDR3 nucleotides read TGCGCCAGCAGCTTCGGGACAGGGGGCTCTTATTCATACGACTATGGCTACACCTTC.

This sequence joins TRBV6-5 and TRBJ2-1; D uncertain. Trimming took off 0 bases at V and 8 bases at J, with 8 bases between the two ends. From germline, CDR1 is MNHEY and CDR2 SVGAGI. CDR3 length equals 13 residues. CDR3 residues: CASSYSRSDEQFF. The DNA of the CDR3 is TGTGCCAGCAGTTACTCCCGCTCGGATGAGCAGTTCTTC.

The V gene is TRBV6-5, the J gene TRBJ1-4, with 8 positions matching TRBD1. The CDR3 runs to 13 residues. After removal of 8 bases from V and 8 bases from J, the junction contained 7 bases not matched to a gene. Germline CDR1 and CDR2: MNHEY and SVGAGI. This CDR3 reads CASRTGQREKLFF. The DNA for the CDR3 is TGTGCCAGCCGGACAGGGCAGAGGGAAAAACTGTTTTTT.

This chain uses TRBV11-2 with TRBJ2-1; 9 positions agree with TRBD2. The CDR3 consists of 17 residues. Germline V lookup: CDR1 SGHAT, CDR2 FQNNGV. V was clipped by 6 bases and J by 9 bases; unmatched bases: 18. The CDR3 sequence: CASRRLGDSGREGEQFF. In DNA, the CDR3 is TGTGCCAGCAGGCGGTTGGGGGACTCAGGGCGGGAGGGTGAGCAGTTCTTC.

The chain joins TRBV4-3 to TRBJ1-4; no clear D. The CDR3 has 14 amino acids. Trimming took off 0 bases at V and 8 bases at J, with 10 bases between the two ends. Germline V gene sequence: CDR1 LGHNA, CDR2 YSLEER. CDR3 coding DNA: TGCGCCAGCAGCCAAGAGGGCCGGGAGGAAAAACTGTTTTTT. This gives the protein CASSQEGREEKLFF.

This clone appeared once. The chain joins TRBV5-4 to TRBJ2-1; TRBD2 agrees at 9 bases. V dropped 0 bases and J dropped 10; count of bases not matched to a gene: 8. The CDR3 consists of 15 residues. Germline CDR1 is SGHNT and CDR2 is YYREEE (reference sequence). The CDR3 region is CASSLAGGAGGEQFF. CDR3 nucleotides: TGTGCCAGCAGCTTGGCAGGGGGGGCGGGAGGGGAGCAGTTCTTC.

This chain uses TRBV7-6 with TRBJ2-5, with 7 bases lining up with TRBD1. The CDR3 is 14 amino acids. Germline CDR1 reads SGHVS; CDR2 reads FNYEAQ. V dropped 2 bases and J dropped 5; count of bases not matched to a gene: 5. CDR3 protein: CASSLLSDRETQYF. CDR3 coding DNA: TGTGCCAGCAGCTTACTGTCGGACAGGGAGACCCAGTACTTC.

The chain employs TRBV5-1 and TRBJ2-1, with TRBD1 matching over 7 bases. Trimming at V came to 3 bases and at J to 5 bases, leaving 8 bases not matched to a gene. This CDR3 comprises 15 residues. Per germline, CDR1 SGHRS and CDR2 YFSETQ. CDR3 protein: CASSWSTGQDNEQFF. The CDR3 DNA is TGCGCCAGCAGCTGGTCGACAGGGCAGGACAATGAGCAGTTCTTC.

CDR3 amino acids: CASSLSGPQPQHF. CDR3 nucleotides: TGTGCCAGCAGCTTGTCAGGGCCTCAGCCCCAGCATTTT. The chain couples TRBV5-5 to TRBJ1-5; perhaps TRBD1 as D (5 bases). Germline V gene data show CDR1 as SGHKS and CDR2 as YYEKEE (reference sequence). The CDR3 is 13 amino acids. Deletions cut 1 base from V and 6 bases from J, with 8 bases between.

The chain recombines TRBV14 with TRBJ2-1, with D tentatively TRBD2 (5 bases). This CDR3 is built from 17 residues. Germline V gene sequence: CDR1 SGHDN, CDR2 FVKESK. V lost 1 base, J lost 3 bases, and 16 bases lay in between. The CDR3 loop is CASSQGPKEVFYNEQFF. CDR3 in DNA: TGTGCCAGCAGCCAAGGACCTAAGGAGGTTTTCTACAATGAGCAGTTCTTC.